These T cell receptor beta chains were read from a single sample in a study of blood T cell repertoires in COVID-19. The table came from immunoSEQ multiplex PCR; TCRdb's copy has only in-frame clones and leaves some out. The table lists around 71,000 clones, about 80% of them singletons. The sequencing input was peripheral blood. Source of these receptors: a man aged 70 or older with acute or convalescent COVID-19. CDR3s include the opening cysteine and the closing phenylalanine or tryptophan. D genes are given only for firm matches. Clone size, where shown, is once, few, many, or a class for clones that have expanded.

d_call j_call clone_size v_call cdr3_aa cdr3_nt
. TRBJ1-3 . TRBV30 CAWSNARGNTIYF TGTGCCTGGAGCAACGCCCGGGGAAACACCATATATTTT
TRBD1 TRBJ2-1 . TRBV23-1 CASSHSGTGRENEQFF TGCGCCAGCAGTCACTCCGGGACAGGGAGGGAGAATGAGCAGTTCTTC
. TRBJ2-3 once TRBV5-1 CASSSTGVDTQYF TGCGCCAGCAGCTCTACGGGTGTCGATACGCAGTATTTT
. TRBJ2-7 . TRBV7-2 CASRVGTPSYEQYF TGTGCCAGCAGAGTAGGGACACCCTCCTACGAGCAGTACTTC
TRBD1 TRBJ1-1 . TRBV6-5 CASSPTDRGRAEAFF TGTGCCAGCAGTCCCACGGACAGGGGAAGGGCTGAAGCTTTCTTT
TRBD1 TRBJ1-3 . TRBV7-2 CASSTGQGGSNTIYF TGTGCCAGCAGCACGGGACAGGGGGGCTCTAACACCATATATTTT
. TRBJ2-7 . TRBV3-1/TRBV3-2 CASSQAGTGEQYF TGTGCCAGCAGCCAAGCGGGAACGGGCGAGCAGTACTTC
TRBD2 TRBJ2-1 . TRBV19 CASSMFSTGGSGNEQFF TGTGCCAGTAGTATGTTCTCTACGGGAGGGTCGGGGAATGAGCAGTTCTTC
TRBD2 TRBJ2-1 . TRBV24-1 CATSGTSGYPSYNEQFF TGTGCCACCTCCGGGACTAGCGGGTACCCATCCTACAATGAGCAGTTCTTC
. TRBJ1-1 . TRBV6-5 CASSTPPQAAFF TGTGCCAGCAGTACTCCCCCGCAGGCGGCTTTCTTT
. TRBJ1-2 . TRBV24-1 CATSDHDRHYGYTF TGTGCCACCAGTGATCACGACAGGCACTATGGCTACACCTTC
. TRBJ2-3 . TRBV7-3 CASSYQGPTDTQYF TGTGCCAGCAGCTACCAGGGGCCCACAGATACGCAGTATTTT
TRBD2 TRBJ2-3 once TRBV19 CASRSGTRGTDTQYF TGTGCCAGTAGATCCGGGACTAGGGGAACAGATACGCAGTATTTT
TRBD1 TRBJ1-1 . TRBV6-6 CASGKEQGEAFF TGTGCCAGCGGTAAAGAACAGGGGGAAGCTTTCTTT
TRBD2 TRBJ2-5 . TRBV10-1 CASSPDSGSGTQYF TGCGCCAGCAGCCCTGACAGCGGGAGTGGGACCCAGTACTTC
TRBD2 TRBJ2-1 . TRBV11-2 CASSSGGRRNYNEQFF TGTGCCAGCAGCTCGGGAGGGCGGAGAAACTACAATGAGCAGTTCTTC
. TRBJ2-1 . TRBV7-9 CAAGNTYNEQFF TGTGCCGCAGGTAATACTTACAATGAGCAGTTCTTC
TRBD1 TRBJ1-2 once TRBV5-4 CASSLGRGRRFYGYTF TGTGCCAGCAGCTTGGGCAGGGGGCGCCGATTCTATGGCTACACCTTC
. TRBJ2-2 . TRBV13 CASSLGGGRGGPGELFF TGTGCCAGCAGCTTAGGAGGGGGCAGGGGAGGCCCCGGGGAGCTGTTTTTT
TRBD2 TRBJ2-1 . TRBV6-5 CATKRLAGGRSEQFF TGTGCCACCAAAAGGCTAGCGGGGGGGAGGAGTGAGCAGTTCTTC
TRBD2 TRBJ2-1 . TRBV18 CASSPPILAGPKGEQFF TGTGCCAGCTCACCACCAATACTAGCGGGCCCTAAGGGTGAGCAGTTCTTC
TRBD1 TRBJ1-2 . TRBV5-1 CASSLAGTGGVGYGYTF TGCGCCAGCAGCTTGGCCGGGACAGGGGGCGTCGGCTATGGCTACACCTTC
TRBD1 TRBJ1-1 . TRBV15 CATTRDRGEAFF TGTGCCACCACCCGGGACAGGGGGGAAGCTTTCTTT
. TRBJ1-1 . TRBV19 CASSNQGTNTEAFF TGTGCCAGTAGTAATCAGGGAACAAACACTGAAGCTTTCTTT
TRBD2 TRBJ2-3 few TRBV18 CASSAGTSGRTDTQYF TGTGCCAGCTCCGCCGGGACTAGCGGACGCACAGATACGCAGTATTTT
. TRBJ1-1 . TRBV19 CASSAQGSTEAFF TGTGCCAGTAGTGCGCAAGGGAGCACTGAAGCTTTCTTT
TRBD2 TRBJ2-3 . TRBV3-1/TRBV3-2 CASSQAAGVDTQYF TGTGCCAGCAGCCAAGCAGCGGGAGTAGATACGCAGTATTTT
. TRBJ2-3 . TRBV30 CAWGPGGTDTQYF TGTGCCTGGGGCCCCGGGGGCACAGATACGCAGTATTTT
. TRBJ1-1 once TRBV6-5 CASSPTRTEAFF TGTGCCAGCAGTCCGACACGCACTGAAGCTTTCTTT
. TRBJ2-7 few TRBV11-2 CASSLGFVGEVPYEQYF TGTGCCAGCAGCTTAGGTTTTGTTGGTGAGGTCCCCTACGAGCAGTACTTC
TRBD1 TRBJ2-1 . TRBV7-3 CASSQGTGGRQFF TGTGCCAGCAGCCAAGGGACAGGGGGCCGGCAGTTCTTC
TRBD1 TRBJ1-4 . TRBV7-2 CASSPSGQLNEKLFF TGTGCCAGCAGCCCGTCGGGACAGCTAAATGAAAAACTGTTTTTT
. TRBJ2-7 . TRBV28 CASSFDSISYEQYF TGTGCCAGCAGTTTCGACAGCATTTCCTACGAGCAGTACTTC
. TRBJ2-4 . TRBV12-2 CASRLGGPVAKNIQYF TGTGCAAGTCGCCTGGGGGGGCCCGTAGCCAAAAACATTCAGTACTTC
. TRBJ1-2 . TRBV6-1 CASSDERQDPYGYTF TGTGCCAGCAGTGATGAGAGACAGGACCCCTATGGCTACACCTTC
. TRBJ1-4 . TRBV29-1 CSAKDAGEKLFF TGCAGCGCAAAGGACGCGGGAGAAAAACTGTTTTTT
. TRBJ1-1 . TRBV2 CASTQGGDGTEAFF TGTGCCAGCACCCAAGGGGGGGATGGCACTGAAGCTTTCTTT
TRBD2 TRBJ2-7 once TRBV9 CASSVESGRTYEQYF TGTGCCAGCAGCGTAGAGAGCGGGAGGACCTACGAGCAGTACTTC
. TRBJ2-2 . TRBV7-9 CASSLSTGELFF TGTGCCAGCAGCTTGAGTACCGGGGAGCTGTTTTTT
TRBD2 TRBJ2-7 . TRBV7-3 CASSLTLAGEQYF TGTGCCAGCAGCTTAACCCTAGCGGGCGAGCAGTACTTC
. TRBJ1-2 . TRBV11-2 CASSLVRENYGYTF TGTGCCAGCAGCTTAGTCAGGGAAAACTATGGCTACACCTTC
. TRBJ2-1 . TRBV6-5 CASSFPYQTDYNEQFF TGTGCCAGCAGTTTCCCCTATCAGACAGACTACAATGAGCAGTTCTTC
TRBD2 TRBJ2-3 . TRBV7-9 CASSLRRASGRRADTQYF TGTGCCAGCAGCTTACGAAGGGCTAGCGGGAGGCGAGCAGATACGCAGTATTTT
. TRBJ2-2 . TRBV3-1/TRBV3-2 CASSQAGELFF TGTGCCAGCAGCCAAGCGGGGGAGCTGTTTTTT
TRBD1 TRBJ2-1 . TRBV2 CASQWGQEYNEQFF TGTGCCAGCCAATGGGGACAGGAGTACAATGAGCAGTTCTTC
. TRBJ2-7 . TRBV3-1/TRBV3-2 CASSHDYYEQYF TGTGCCAGCAGCCATGACTACTACGAGCAGTACTTC
TRBD1 TRBJ1-2 . TRBV6-1 CASSDGAGGIYYGYTF TGTGCCAGCAGTGACGGCGCAGGGGGAATCTACTATGGCTACACCTTC
. TRBJ1-6 . TRBV2 CASMRVNSPLHF TGTGCCAGCATGAGGGTTAATTCACCCCTCCACTTT
. TRBJ1-2 . TRBV2 CASTEFRENGYTF TGTGCCAGCACAGAATTCCGGGAAAATGGCTACACCTTC
TRBD1 TRBJ1-1 . TRBV10-3 CAISDEARRTGGTEAFF TGTGCCATCAGTGACGAAGCCCGACGGACAGGGGGCACTGAAGCTTTCTTT
TRBD1 TRBJ1-1 . TRBV29-1 CSVEQGRPGTEAFF TGCAGCGTCGAACAGGGGCGTCCGGGAACTGAAGCTTTCTTT
TRBD1 TRBJ1-3 . TRBV7-3 CASSQSGQPWDTIYF TGTGCCAGCAGCCAATCGGGACAGCCTTGGGACACCATATATTTT
TRBD1 TRBJ2-7 . TRBV10-3 CAISGRQGIYEQYF TGTGCCATCAGTGGGCGACAGGGGATCTACGAGCAGTACTTC
. TRBJ1-6 . TRBV13 CASSLGSARSPLHF TGTGCCAGCAGCTTAGGATCCGCGCGTTCACCCCTCCACTTT